This entry lists 13 T cell receptor beta chains sequenced from one sample in a study of T cell clones after liver transplantation. Clones were read by immunoSEQ multiplex PCR, and TCRdb kept only the in-frame ones, dropping some. The data hold about 99,000 clones, with 80% to 90% observed a single time. Sequenced material: CD4+ T cells from blood, taken around 44 months after liver transplant. The receptors shown here come from a human patient who received a liver transplant. Some T cells may be supplied by the graft donor.

This clone was observed a handful of times. This chain connects TRBV4-1 to TRBJ2-7; D is unclear. The CDR3 has 16 amino acids. Trimming removed 0 bases at V and 7 bases at J, with 19 bases between. Germline V gene lookup returns CDR1 MGHRA and CDR2 YSYEKL. The CDR3 is CASSQDLDPTRYEQYF. The CDR3 bases are TGCGCCAGCAGCCAAGATCTCGACCCGACTCGGTATGAGCAGTACTTC.

The chain links TRBV27 to TRBJ2-1; D gene uncertain. Looked up from germline, CDR1 is MNHEY and CDR2 is SMNVEV (reference sequence). The ends were cut back, 0 bases at V and 9 bases at J, with 15 bases in the middle. This CDR3 is 15 amino acids long. Here the CDR3 reads CASSLSQRGVGEQFF. CDR3 nucleotides: TGTGCCAGCAGTTTATCGCAACGCGGAGTAGGTGAGCAGTTCTTC.

This chain links TRBV7-2 with TRBJ2-1; 13 bases are shared with TRBD2. This CDR3 comprises 17 residues. Germline V lookup: CDR1 SGHTA, CDR2 FQGNSA. V trimming: 5 bases; J trimming: 8 bases; junction bases outside the gene matches: 12. The chain's CDR3 is CASSPQTSGGLSDEQFF. DNA of the CDR3: TGTGCCAGCAGCCCCCAGACTAGCGGGGGGCTCAGCGATGAGCAGTTCTTC.

This chain joins TRBV18 and TRBJ1-1; the D gene is possibly TRBD1 (5 bases). Trimming took off 8 bases at V and 1 base at J, with 11 bases between the two ends. Germline V gene lookup returns CDR1 KGHSH and CDR2 LQKENI. The CDR3 is 13 residues long. The CDR3 DNA sequence: TGTGCCAGCCGACAGAATGGGAACACTGAAGCTTTCTTT. This sequence encodes CASRQNGNTEAFF.

The chain uses TRBV28 and TRBJ1-3; no definite D call. Between the trimmed V and J ends, which lost 6 bases and 0 bases, there was a span of 9 bases. The CDR3 runs 14 residues. Germline CDR1 is MDHEN and CDR2 is SYDVKM. The CDR3 nucleotides read TGTGCCAGCAGCCCGGGAAACTCTGGAAACACCATATATTTT. Amino acid sequence: CASSPGNSGNTIYF.

The chain carries TRBV30 and TRBJ1-1; TRBD1 matches 7 bases. J was trimmed by 11 bases and V by 8 bases; bases with no gene match: 8. The germline gives CDR1 GTSNPN, CDR2 SVGIG (reference sequence). The CDR3 is 10 residues long. As DNA, the CDR3 is TGTGCCATTAGCGACAGGGAGGCTTTCTTT. Residues: CAISDREAFF.

The chain couples TRBV11-2 to TRBJ2-7, with unresolved D. This CDR3 contains 15 residues. Trimming took 5 bases from V and 9 from J, leaving 23 bases between them. The V gene's germline CDR1 is SGHAT and CDR2 FQNNGV. CDR3 protein: CASSQRAYPNDGQYF. CDR3 sequence (DNA): TGTGCCAGCAGCCAAAGGGCCTATCCAAACGACGGGCAGTACTTC.

This clone occurred a few times. V gene TRBV30 combines with J gene TRBJ2-3; D is perhaps TRBD2 (5 bases). V lost 7 bases and J 2 bases, leaving 10 bases between the germline ends. This CDR3 is built from 12 residues. Per germline, CDR1 GTSNPN and CDR2 SVGIG (reference sequence). The CDR3 coding sequence is TGTGCCTTAAACCGGGACACAGATACGCAGTATTTT. It translates to CALNRDTDTQYF.

The chain uses TRBV5-4 and TRBJ2-1; 13 nucleotides align to TRBD2. Germline loops: CDR1 SGHNT, CDR2 YYREEE (reference sequence). The CDR3 totals 16 residues. V lost 0 bases, J lost 9 bases, and 6 bases stayed unmatched. The CDR3 reads CASSLGGLAGESEQFF. CDR3 bases: TGTGCCAGCAGCTTGGGTGGACTAGCGGGAGAGAGTGAGCAGTTCTTC.

In its sample, this clone was seen a few times. The chain uses TRBV19 and TRBJ2-1, with a weak D call TRBD2 (5 bases). The germline CDR1 and CDR2 sequences are LNHDA and SQIVND (reference sequence). V gave up 8 bases and J gave up 5 bases, with 16 bases separating them. This CDR3 is built from 14 residues. DNA of the CDR3: TGTGCCAGTCGAACTAGTGGGTCGGACAATGAGCAGTTCTTC. It translates to CASRTSGSDNEQFF. The full variable domain, in which reference TRBV19 and TRBJ2-1 provide the parts outside the CDR3, is DGGITQSPKYLFRKEGQNVTLSCEQNLNHDAMYWYRQDPGQGLRLIYYSQIVNDFQKGDIAEGYSVSREKKESFPLTVTSAQKNPTAFYLCASRTSGSDNEQFFGPGTRLTVL.

This clone was observed a single time. The chain combines TRBV10-2 with TRBJ2-3; D is perhaps TRBD1 (6 bases). CDR1 is WSHSY, CDR2 SAAADI, per germline. The V gene lost 6 bases and the J gene lost 2 bases, with 15 bases spanning the gap. The CDR3 covers 15 residues. CDR3 bases: TGCGCCAGCAGGCGGACAGCCAGCCACACAGATACGCAGTATTTT. This translates into CASRRTASHTDTQYF.

The chain links TRBV5-6 to TRBJ2-7; 8 nucleotides line up with TRBD2. This CDR3 has 15 residues. Germline assignment: CDR1 SGHDT and CDR2 YYEEEE. The J segment lost 1 base and the V segment lost 0 bases, leaving 3 bases of the junction unmatched. The chain's CDR3 is CASSLDRGRSYEQYF. For the CDR3, the DNA is TGTGCCAGCAGCTTGGATCGCGGGAGGTCCTACGAGCAGTACTTC.

The rearrangement uses TRBV4-1 and TRBJ2-7; D gene uncertain. The CDR3 has 13 amino acids. The germline CDR1 and CDR2 sequences are MGHRA and YSYEKL. Trimming took 0 bases from V and 3 from J, leaving 6 bases between them. DNA of the CDR3: TGCGCCAGCAGCCAAGATTTAATCTACGAGCAGTACTTC. Translation gives CASSQDLIYEQYF.